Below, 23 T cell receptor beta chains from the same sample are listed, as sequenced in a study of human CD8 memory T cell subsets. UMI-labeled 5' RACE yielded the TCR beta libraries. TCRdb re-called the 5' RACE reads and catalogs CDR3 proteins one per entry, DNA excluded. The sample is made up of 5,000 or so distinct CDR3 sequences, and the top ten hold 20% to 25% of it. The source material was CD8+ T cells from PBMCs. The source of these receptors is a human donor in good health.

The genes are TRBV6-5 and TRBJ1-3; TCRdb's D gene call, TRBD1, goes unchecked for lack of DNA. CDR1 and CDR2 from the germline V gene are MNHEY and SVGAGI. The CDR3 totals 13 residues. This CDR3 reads CASSYGGGATIYF.

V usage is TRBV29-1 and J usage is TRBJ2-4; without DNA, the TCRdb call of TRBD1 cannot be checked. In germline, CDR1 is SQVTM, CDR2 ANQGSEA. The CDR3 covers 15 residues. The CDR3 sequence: CSDISLLGGGDIQYF.

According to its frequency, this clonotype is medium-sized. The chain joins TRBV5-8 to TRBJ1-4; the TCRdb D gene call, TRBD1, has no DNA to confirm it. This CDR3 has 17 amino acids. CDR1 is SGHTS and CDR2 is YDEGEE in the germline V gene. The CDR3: CASSLEGMERGSEKLFF. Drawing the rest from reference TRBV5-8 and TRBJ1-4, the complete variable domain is EAGVTQSPTHLIKTRGQQATLRCSPISGHTSVYWYQQALGLGLQFLLWYDEGEERNRGNFPPRFSGRQFPNYSSELNVNALELEDSALYLCASSLEGMERGSEKLFFGSGTQLSVL.

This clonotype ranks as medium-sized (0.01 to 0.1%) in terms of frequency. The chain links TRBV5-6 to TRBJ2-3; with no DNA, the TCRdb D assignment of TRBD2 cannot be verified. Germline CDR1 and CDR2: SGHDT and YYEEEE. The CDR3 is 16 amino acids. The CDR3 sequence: CASSFVADNFPDTQYF.

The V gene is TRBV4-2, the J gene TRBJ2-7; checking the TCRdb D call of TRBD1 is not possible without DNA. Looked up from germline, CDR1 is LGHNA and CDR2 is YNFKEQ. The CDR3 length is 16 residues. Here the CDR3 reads CASSQDLAGERSEQYF.

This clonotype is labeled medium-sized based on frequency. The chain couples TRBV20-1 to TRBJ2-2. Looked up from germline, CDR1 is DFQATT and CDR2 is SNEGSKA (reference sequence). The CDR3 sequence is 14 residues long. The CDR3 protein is CSARLGGESGELFF.

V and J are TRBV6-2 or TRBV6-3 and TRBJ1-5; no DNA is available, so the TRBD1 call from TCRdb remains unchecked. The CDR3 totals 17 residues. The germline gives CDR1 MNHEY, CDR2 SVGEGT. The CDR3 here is CASSYAGQGNSNQPQHF.

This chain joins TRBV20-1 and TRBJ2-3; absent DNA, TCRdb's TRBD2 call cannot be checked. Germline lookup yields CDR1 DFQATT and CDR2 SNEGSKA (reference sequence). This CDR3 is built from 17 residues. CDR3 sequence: CSAILSGSNEGTDTQYF.

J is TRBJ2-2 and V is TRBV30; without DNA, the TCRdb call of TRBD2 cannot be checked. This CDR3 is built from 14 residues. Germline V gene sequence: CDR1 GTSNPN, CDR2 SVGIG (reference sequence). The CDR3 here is CAWSRGLEAGELFF.

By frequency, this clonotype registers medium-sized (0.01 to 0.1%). The CDR3 loop is CASSSGTGITGELFF. The chain has TRBV5-1 and TRBJ2-2; checking the TCRdb D call of TRBD1 is not possible without DNA. CDR3 length: 15 residues. The germline gives CDR1 SGHRS, CDR2 YFSETQ. The full variable domain, with the rest looked up from reference TRBV5-1 and TRBJ2-2, is KAGVTQTPRYLIKTRGQQVTLSCSPISGHRSVSWYQQTPGQGLQFLFEYFSETQRNKGNFPGRFSGRQFSNSRSEMNVSTLELGDSALYLCASSSGTGITGELFFGEGSRLTVL.

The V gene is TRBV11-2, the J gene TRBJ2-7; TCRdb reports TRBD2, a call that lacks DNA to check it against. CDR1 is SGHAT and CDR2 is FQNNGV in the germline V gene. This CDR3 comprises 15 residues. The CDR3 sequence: CASSMSGGAWGEQYF.

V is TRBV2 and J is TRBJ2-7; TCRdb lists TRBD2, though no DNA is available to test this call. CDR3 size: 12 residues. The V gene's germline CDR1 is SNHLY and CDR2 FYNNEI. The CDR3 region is CASTEGRYEQYF.

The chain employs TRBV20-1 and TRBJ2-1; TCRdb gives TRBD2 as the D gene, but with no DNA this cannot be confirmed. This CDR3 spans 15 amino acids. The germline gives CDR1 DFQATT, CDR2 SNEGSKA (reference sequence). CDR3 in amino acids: CSARDVEGGHNEQFF.

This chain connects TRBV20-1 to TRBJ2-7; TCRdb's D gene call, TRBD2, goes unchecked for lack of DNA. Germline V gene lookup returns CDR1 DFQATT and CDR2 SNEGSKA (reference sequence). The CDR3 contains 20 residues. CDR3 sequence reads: CSARLQDGSGRVTAPYEQYF.

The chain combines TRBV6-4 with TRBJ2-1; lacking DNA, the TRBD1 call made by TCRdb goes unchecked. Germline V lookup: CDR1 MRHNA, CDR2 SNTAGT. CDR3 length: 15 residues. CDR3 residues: CASSDSAGVSNEQFF.

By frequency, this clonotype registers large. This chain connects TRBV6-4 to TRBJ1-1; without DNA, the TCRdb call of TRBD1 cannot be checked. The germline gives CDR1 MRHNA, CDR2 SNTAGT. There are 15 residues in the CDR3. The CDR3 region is CASSEGVDGNTEAFF.

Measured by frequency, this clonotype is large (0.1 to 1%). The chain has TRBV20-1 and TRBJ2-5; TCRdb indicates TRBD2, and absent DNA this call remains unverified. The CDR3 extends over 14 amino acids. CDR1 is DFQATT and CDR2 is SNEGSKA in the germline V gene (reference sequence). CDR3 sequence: CSARLAGGRETQYF.

The CDR3 spells CASSGPDRGRRETQYF. The rearrangement links TRBV25-1 to TRBJ2-5; TCRdb gives TRBD1 as the D gene, but with no DNA this cannot be confirmed. The CDR3 spans 16 residues. CDR1 and CDR2 (germline): MGHDK, SYGVNS. Variable domain in full (rest from reference TRBV25-1 and TRBJ2-5): EADIYQTPRYLVIGTGKKITLECSQTMGHDKMYWYQQDPGMELHLIHYSYGVNSTEKGDLSSESTVSRIRTEHFPLTLESARPSHTSQYLCASSGPDRGRRETQYFGPGTRLLVL.

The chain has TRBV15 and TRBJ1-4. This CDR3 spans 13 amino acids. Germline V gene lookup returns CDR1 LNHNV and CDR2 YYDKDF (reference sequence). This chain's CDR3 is CATSRDLEEKLFF.

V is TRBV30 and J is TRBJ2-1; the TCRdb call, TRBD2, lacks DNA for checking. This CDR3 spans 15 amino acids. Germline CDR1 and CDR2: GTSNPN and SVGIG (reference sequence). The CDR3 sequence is CAWSSLAGGVNEQFF.

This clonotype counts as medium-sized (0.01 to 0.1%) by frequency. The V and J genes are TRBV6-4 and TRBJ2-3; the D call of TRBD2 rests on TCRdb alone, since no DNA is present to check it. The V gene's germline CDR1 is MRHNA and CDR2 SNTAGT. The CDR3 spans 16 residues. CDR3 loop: CASSPSGGAGTDTQYF.

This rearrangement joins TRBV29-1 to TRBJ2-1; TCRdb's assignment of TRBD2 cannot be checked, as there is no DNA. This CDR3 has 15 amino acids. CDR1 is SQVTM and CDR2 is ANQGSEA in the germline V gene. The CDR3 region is CSAGTSGTSYNEQFF.

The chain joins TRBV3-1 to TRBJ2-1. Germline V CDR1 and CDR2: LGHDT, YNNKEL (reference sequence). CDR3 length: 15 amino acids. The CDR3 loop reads CASSRGSDSYNEQFF.